What follows are 25 T cell receptor beta chains derived from one specimen sequenced in a study of blood T cells in healthy people across ages. The second PCR ran roughly 6 to 11 cycles with a sample-barcoded 5' primer and J-beta primers. Via MiXCR, TCRdb re-called the 5' RACE reads, giving one row per CDR3 protein. The table lists some 1.5 million distinct CDR3 sequences, 25% to 30% of them singletons. Sequenced: blood. Source of these receptors: a woman aged 25 to 45 in good health.

This clonotype was seen ten or more times. V and J are TRBV12-3 or TRBV12-4 and TRBJ2-3; D gene uncertain. V lost 6 bases, J lost 4 bases, and 8 bases lay in between. The CDR3 is 12 amino acids. CDR3 sequence: CASSLRADTQYF. The CDR3 DNA is TGTGCCAGCAGCTTACGGGCAGATACGCAGTATTTT.

This rearrangement joins TRBV14 to TRBJ1-2; D is perhaps TRBD1 (5 bases). V was clipped by 4 bases and J by 4 bases, with 13 bases between them. Germline CDR1 and CDR2: SGHDN and FVKESK. The CDR3 consists of 14 residues. In DNA form, the CDR3 reads TGTGCCAGCAGCCCACTGGGACGGAGCTATGGCTACACCTTC. Encoded protein: CASSPLGRSYGYTF.

This clonotype was seen only a few times. The genes are TRBV21-1 and TRBJ2-7. TRBV21-1 is flagged as a pseudogene. The CDR3 has 12 amino acids. The CDR3 bases are TGTGCATTAAGCGGGAGCTCCTACGAGCAGTACTTC. Translated, it gives CALSGSSYEQYF.

V is TRBV2 and J is TRBJ2-3; no firm D call. Trimming pared 6 bases from V and 11 bases from J, leaving 12 bases between. The CDR3 length is 11 residues. CDR1 and CDR2 from the germline V gene are SNHLY and FYNNEI. CDR3 bases: TGTGCCAGCAGCCGACAAAGTGGGCAGTATTTT. Its translation is CASSRQSGQYF.

The sample holds many counts of this clonotype. This chain uses TRBV11-2 with TRBJ2-5; a weak D match, TRBD2 (6 bases). CDR1 SGHAT and CDR2 FQNNGV come from the germline V gene. V gave up 0 bases and J gave up 0 bases, with 14 bases separating them. The CDR3 sequence is 17 residues long. Here the CDR3 reads CASSLDRRGPYQETQYF. CDR3 bases: TGTGCCAGCAGCTTAGATCGGAGGGGTCCGTACCAAGAGACCCAGTACTTC.

The sample holds a few counts of this clonotype. One end of the junction does not line up with germline, which may come from a read error. The rearrangement uses TRBV12-3 or TRBV12-4 and TRBJ2-7; D assignment may be TRBD1 or TRBD2 (6 bases each). The length of the CDR3 is 11 residues. CDR3 DNA sequence: TGTACCAGTCAAACAGGGAGGGAGCAGTACTTC. Amino acids: CTSQTGREQYF.

This clonotype was recorded a few times. This chain connects TRBV12-3 or TRBV12-4 to TRBJ2-1; 10 bases fit TRBD2. The CDR3 contains 15 residues. The junction had 9 bases not matched to a gene; V was cut back by 4 bases and J by 9 bases. The CDR3 DNA sequence: TGTGCCAGCAGTTCCCTAGCGGGGGCCCCCGGTGAGCAGTTCTTC. Translating it yields CASSSLAGAPGEQFF.

This chain links TRBV20-1 with TRBJ2-7, with 8 bases that match TRBD2. The CDR3 length is 16 residues. The V gene's germline CDR1 is DFQATT and CDR2 SNEGSKA (reference sequence). The trim removed 2 bases at V and 8 bases at J, leaving 17 bases unmatched. The CDR3 nucleotides are TGCAGTGCTAGAAGAGTGGCGGGAGGTGGGCCTTTCAAGCAGTACTTC. Its protein is CSARRVAGGGPFKQYF.

This clonotype was seen a handful of times. This sequence joins TRBV29-1 and TRBJ2-1; D gene unclear. Germline CDR1 reads SQVTM; CDR2 reads ANQGSEA. V was cut by 6 bases and J by 1 base, with 19 bases left in between. This CDR3 is built from 16 residues. The CDR3: CSVGNGGFRSYNEQFF. The CDR3, as DNA: TGCAGCGTAGGGAATGGTGGATTTAGGTCCTACAATGAGCAGTTCTTC.

CDR3 bases: TGTGCCAGCAGCTCCGAAGGTCCCACTGAAGCTTTCTTT. Its protein is CASSSEGPTEAFF. V usage is TRBV7-2 and J usage is TRBJ1-1; D gene ambiguous. V was pared by 4 bases and J by 4 bases, with 10 bases between. The CDR3 is 13 residues long. Germline V CDR1 and CDR2: SGHTA, FQGNSA.

This clonotype showed up just a few times. V is TRBV7-2 and J is TRBJ1-1, with D maybe TRBD1 (6 bases). The CDR3 is 14 residues long. CDR1 SGHTA and CDR2 FQGNSA come from the germline V gene. V shed 4 bases and J shed 6 bases, with 15 bases lying between them. The CDR3 reads CASSWAGTSSEAFF. As DNA, the CDR3 is TGTGCCAGCAGCTGGGCCGGGACAAGCTCTGAAGCTTTCTTT.

The chain combines TRBV27 with TRBJ2-1; a weak D match, TRBD1 (5 bases). The CDR3 spans 13 residues. V was clipped by 6 bases and J by 6 bases, with 12 bases between them. Germline-derived CDR1 and CDR2 are MNHEY and SMNVEV (reference sequence). The CDR3 DNA reads as TGTGCCAGCAGCCTAGGACATTTCAATGAGCAGTTCTTC. Protein sequence: CASSLGHFNEQFF.

This clonotype was detected many times. The V and J genes are TRBV20-1 and TRBJ2-7, with D possibly matching TRBD1 (5 bases). In germline, CDR1 is DFQATT, CDR2 SNEGSKA (reference sequence). The CDR3 has 14 amino acids. V was shortened by 0 bases and J by 5 bases, with 14 bases between the two germline ends. The DNA for the CDR3 is TGCAGTGCTAGAGAGGGGCAGGCTAAGAACGAGCAGTACTTC. This translates into CSAREGQAKNEQYF.

V and J are TRBV20-1 and TRBJ2-1; D is undetermined. Germline V lookup: CDR1 DFQATT, CDR2 SNEGSKA (reference sequence). The CDR3 is made up of 12 amino acids. Trimming removed 0 bases from V and 7 bases from J, with 7 bases in between. The CDR3 sequence is CSARDQRNEQFF. CDR3 nucleotides: TGCAGTGCTAGAGATCAGAGGAATGAGCAGTTCTTC.

This clonotype was detected ten times or more. The chain carries TRBV4-1 and TRBJ2-5; D may be TRBD1 or TRBD2 (6 bases each). The CDR3 sequence is 12 residues long. Germline assignment: CDR1 MGHRA and CDR2 YSYEKL. V shed 11 bases and J shed 3 bases, with 13 bases lying between them. In DNA form, the CDR3 reads TGCGCCGAAAGGGGGGCTAAAGAGACCCAGTACTTC. Its protein product is CAERGAKETQYF.

This clonotype was picked up one time. V and J are TRBV5-1 and TRBJ2-7, with 7 bases identical to TRBD2. The CDR3 runs 13 residues. Germline V gene data show CDR1 as SGHRS and CDR2 as YFSETQ. Unmatched junction bases numbered 5, after V lost 6 bases and J lost 2 bases. The CDR3 region is CASIPGTTYEQYF. The CDR3 bases are TGCGCCAGCATCCCCGGGACTACCTACGAGCAGTACTTC.

The rearrangement joins TRBV5-1 to TRBJ2-1; TRBD2 aligns across 10 bases. This CDR3 contains 16 residues. Germline CDR1 is SGHRS and CDR2 is YFSETQ. J lost 2 bases, V lost 4 bases, and 6 bases had no gene match. CDR3 sequence (DNA): TGCGCCAGCAGCCTCTGGACTAGCGGCACCTACAATGAGCAGTTCTTC. This encodes CASSLWTSGTYNEQFF.

This clonotype was observed at least ten times. CDR3 sequence reads: CSARVDTGVGANVLTF. The CDR3 DNA sequence: TGCAGTGCTAGGGTGGATACAGGGGTTGGGGCCAACGTCCTGACTTTC. The chain is built from TRBV20-1 and TRBJ2-6, with 7 positions matching TRBD1. The CDR3 covers 16 residues. Germline V gene sequence: CDR1 DFQATT, CDR2 SNEGSKA (reference sequence). V dropped 3 bases and J dropped 3; count of bases not matched to a gene: 8.

The chain employs TRBV13 and TRBJ2-1, with D possibly being TRBD1 (6 bases). The CDR3 length is 16 residues. Germline lookup yields CDR1 PRHDT and CDR2 FYEKMQ (reference sequence). V gave up 5 bases and J gave up 4 bases, with 18 bases separating them. CDR3 coding DNA: TGTGCCAGCAGCCGTACAACAGGGTTTAAGTACAATGAGCAGTTCTTC. It encodes CASSRTTGFKYNEQFF.

This clonotype has at least ten counts. The chain joins TRBV12-3 or TRBV12-4 to TRBJ1-2; no clear D. Trimming removed 1 base at V and 4 bases at J, with 4 bases between. The CDR3 extends over 12 amino acids. The CDR3 loop reads CASSLVFYGYTF. CDR3 in DNA: TGTGCCAGCAGTTTAGTCTTCTATGGCTACACCTTC.

This clonotype was found a few times. The chain couples TRBV7-9 to TRBJ2-3; 7 positions agree with TRBD1. This CDR3 is built from 17 residues. J gave up 2 bases and V 2 bases, and 10 bases lay outside the gene matches. Per germline, CDR1 SEHNR and CDR2 FQNEAQ (reference sequence). CDR3 sequence: CASSLNLQGPTTDTQYF. The CDR3 DNA reads TGTGCCAGCAGCTTAAACCTACAGGGGCCAACCACAGATACGCAGTATTTT.

The rearrangement links TRBV20-1 to TRBJ2-1, with 12 bases that match TRBD2. Per the germline V gene, CDR1 is DFQATT and CDR2 is SNEGSKA (reference sequence). This CDR3 is 16 amino acids long. J gave up 9 bases and V 1 base, and 10 bases lay outside the gene matches. CDR3 region: CSARGPTLAGGFEQFF. In DNA, the CDR3 is TGCAGTGCTAGAGGCCCTACCCTAGCGGGGGGGTTTGAGCAGTTCTTC.

This sequence joins TRBV29-1 and TRBJ1-1; 11 nucleotides line up with TRBD1. This CDR3 is built from 15 residues. J was trimmed by 1 base and V by 6 bases; bases with no gene match: 7. Germline V gene lookup returns CDR1 SQVTM and CDR2 ANQGSEA. The CDR3 protein is CSVTGQGARNTEAFF. CDR3 coding DNA: TGCAGCGTGACAGGACAGGGGGCCAGGAACACTGAAGCTTTCTTT.

The V call is TRBV2, the J call TRBJ2-3, with 7 bases that match TRBD1. Germline V gene lookup returns CDR1 SNHLY and CDR2 FYNNEI. The V gene end was trimmed by 5 bases and the J gene end by 3 bases; junction bases not matched to a gene: 8. The CDR3 length is 15 residues. In DNA, the CDR3 is TGTGCCAGCAGTAGACAGGGTGGGTCGACAGATACGCAGTATTTT. This codes for CASSRQGGSTDTQYF.

Notes on this clonotype: A much more abundant neighbour one base away suggests this may be a read error. The chain recombines TRBV29-1 with TRBJ2-1; D might be TRBD2 (6 bases). CDR1 SQVTM and CDR2 ANQGSEA come from the germline V gene. The CDR3 has 11 residues. The CDR3 sequence is CGVEETREQFF. CDR3 sequence (DNA): TGCGGCGTTGAAGAGACTAGAGAGCAGTTCTTC.